This T cell receptor (beta chain) was retrieved from a study of T cell responses to AZD1222 COVID-19 vaccine. Study conclusions and caveats: Donors in the cohort were predominantly white British and more often female, and clonal diversity was possibly underestimated. Spike-specific TCR breadth and depth were elevated following two AZD1222 doses. A reported finding is that nearly half of spike-specific TCRs target unmutated variant regions.

Doses given second, at about 4 or about 12 weeks, were pooled. Here immunoSEQ multiplex PCR was the method, and the copy in TCRdb shows in-frame clones only, minus some. Counted here are 70,000 or so clones, about four fifths occurring once; the ten biggest clones make up under 8%. Of note for this clone: What it recognizes is unknown.

The receptor's source is an adult who received the AZD1222 COVID-19 vaccine. Sample: peripheral blood, taken 28 days after the second AZD1222 dose.

CDR3 sequence reads: CASSLGTGYQETQYF. The CDR3 DNA reads TGTGCCAGCAGCTTAGGTACTGGGTACCAAGAGACCCAGTACTTC. The chain is built from TRBV7-8 and TRBJ2-5, with D unresolved. The germline V gene has CDR1 SGHVS and CDR2 FQNEAQ. The V and J ends lost 1 base and 0 bases respectively, with 9 bases between them. This CDR3 comprises 15 residues.